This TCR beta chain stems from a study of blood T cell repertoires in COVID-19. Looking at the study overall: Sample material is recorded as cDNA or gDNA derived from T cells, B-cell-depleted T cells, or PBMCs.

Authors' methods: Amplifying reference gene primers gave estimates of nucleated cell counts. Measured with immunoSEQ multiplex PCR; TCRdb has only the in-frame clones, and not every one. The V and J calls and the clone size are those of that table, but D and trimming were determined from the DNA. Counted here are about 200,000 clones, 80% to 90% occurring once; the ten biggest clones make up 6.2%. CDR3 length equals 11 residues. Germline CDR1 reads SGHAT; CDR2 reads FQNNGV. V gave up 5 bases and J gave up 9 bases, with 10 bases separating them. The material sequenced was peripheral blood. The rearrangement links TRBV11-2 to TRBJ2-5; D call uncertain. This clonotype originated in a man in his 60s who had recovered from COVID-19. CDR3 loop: CASSPLSAQYF. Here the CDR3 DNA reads TGTGCCAGCAGCCCCCTGTCGGCCCAGTACTTC.